This T cell receptor beta chain appears in the sequencing data of a study of CD8 T cells in Susac syndrome. Random hexamers were used to reverse transcribe roughly 0.45 to 1 ug of RNA. TCRdb passed the immunoSEQ multiplex PCR reads through MiXCR, listing each CDR3 protein once. The table has hundreds of thousands of distinct CDR3 sequences, approximately 94% seen once. This sequence was found in a human donor with Susac syndrome. What was sequenced was CD4+ T cells from PBMCs.

The CDR3 DNA reads as TGTGCCACTGAGCACAGGGTGAACACTGAAGCTTTCTTT. Translation: CATEHRVNTEAFF. The V gene is TRBV7-9, the J gene TRBJ1-1, with D perhaps matching TRBD1 (6 bases). From germline, CDR1 is SEHNR and CDR2 FQNEAQ (reference sequence). The CDR3 sequence is 13 residues long. The V end lost 10 bases, the J end lost 0 bases, and 12 bases lay between the germline ends. Full variable domain (rest looked up from reference TRBV7-9 and TRBJ1-1): DTGVSQNPRHKITKRGQNVTFRCDPISEHNRLYWYRQTLGQGPEFLTYFQNEAQLEKSRLLSDRFSAERPKGSFSTLEIQRTEQGDSAMYLCATEHRVNTEAFFGQGTRLTVV.